Following are 21 T cell receptor beta chains from one sample sequenced in a study of T cells in Graves' hyperthyroidism and ophthalmopathy. RNA transcripts served as the template for amplifying TCR beta CDR3 regions. The TCR CDR3 was amplified in a first-round RT-PCR using the HTBI primer set. TCRdb processed the multiplex PCR reads anew with MiXCR; each CDR3 protein has one entry. The table records more than 500,000 distinct CDR3 sequences, 46% of them present only once. Sample: peripheral blood or thyroid tissue (not recorded which). Source of these receptors: an adult woman with Graves' disease, either hyperthyroidism or ophthalmopathy (not recorded which).

This clonotype was counted a single time. V and J are TRBV10-3 and TRBJ2-7, with D perhaps matching TRBD2 (6 bases). Germline CDR1 is ENHRY and CDR2 is SYGVKD. The CDR3 contains 16 residues. CDR3 DNA sequence: TGTGCTAGAGGCCCCCATGCGGCGGGAAAAGCCTACGAGCAGTACTTC. This encodes CARGPHAAGKAYEQYF.

The V and J genes are TRBV7-9 and TRBJ1-1, with D uncertain. Germline V gives CDR1 SEHNR, CDR2 FQNEAQ (reference sequence). The CDR3 has 12 amino acids. The V gene lost 5 bases and the J gene lost 11 bases, with 15 bases spanning the gap. In DNA form, the CDR3 reads TGTGCCAGCAGCCCGGCGCAAGGTGAGGCTTTCTTT. Its protein product is CASSPAQGEAFF.

This clonotype was detected many times. The V and J genes are TRBV12-3 or TRBV12-4 and TRBJ1-1, with D perhaps TRBD1 (5 bases). Trimming removed 2 bases from V and 3 bases from J, with 10 bases in between. This CDR3 is 14 amino acids long. The CDR3 sequence: CASSLIGADTEAFF. As DNA, the CDR3 is TGTGCCAGCAGTTTAATAGGGGCTGACACTGAAGCTTTCTTT.

The gene calls are TRBV7-9 and TRBJ2-6; a possible D gene is TRBD2 (6 bases). CDR1 and CDR2 (germline): SEHNR, FQNEAQ (reference sequence). CDR3 length equals 17 residues. The ends were cut back, 5 bases at V and 0 bases at J, with 14 bases in the middle. The DNA of the CDR3 is TGTGCCAGCAGCCACCGGGACGGGGGCTCTGGGGCCAACGTCCTGACTTTC. Translated, it gives CASSHRDGGSGANVLTF.

The chain links TRBV29-1 to TRBJ2-5, with D tentatively TRBD1 (6 bases). This CDR3 is 14 amino acids long. The germline gives CDR1 SQVTM, CDR2 ANQGSEA. Trimming stripped 5 bases from V and 8 bases from J, with 21 bases between. The CDR3 region is CSVCVGAGVGTQYF. In DNA form, the CDR3 reads TGCAGCGTTTGCGTCGGGGCAGGGGTCGGAACCCAGTACTTC.

This clonotype came up many times. The chain uses TRBV5-1 and TRBJ1-2; D is ambiguous. The germline V gene encodes CDR1 SGHRS and CDR2 YFSETQ. There are 14 residues in the CDR3. Between the trimmed V and J ends, which lost 2 bases and 3 bases, there was a span of 11 bases. In nucleotides, the CDR3 is TGCGCCAGCAGCTTTGGCAGGCTCGACTATGGCTACACCTTC. Residues: CASSFGRLDYGYTF.

A few counts support this clonotype. The chain combines TRBV5-1 with TRBJ1-1, with unresolved D. Germline-derived CDR1 and CDR2 are SGHRS and YFSETQ. The V and J ends lost 0 bases and 7 bases respectively, with 4 bases between them. The CDR3 is 11 amino acids. CDR3 nucleotide sequence: TGCGCCAGCAGCTTGGGGGTTGAAGCTTTCTTT. The encoded protein is CASSLGVEAFF.

Many counts were recorded for this clonotype. V usage is TRBV5-1 and J usage is TRBJ1-6, with D uncertain. This CDR3 is built from 13 residues. Germline V gene data show CDR1 as SGHRS and CDR2 as YFSETQ. The V end was cut by 0 bases, the J end by 10 bases, with 8 bases between. The CDR3 reads CASSLALGSPLHF. The CDR3 DNA is TGCGCCAGCAGCTTGGCCCTGGGATCACCCCTCCACTTT.

V usage is TRBV18 and J usage is TRBJ1-1; 7 bases match TRBD1. V dropped 1 base and J dropped 1; count of bases not matched to a gene: 0. The CDR3 spans 14 residues. Germline V gene sequence: CDR1 KGHSH, CDR2 LQKENI. Written as DNA, the CDR3 is TGTGCCAGCTCACCACGACAGGGGAACACTGAAGCTTTCTTT. This encodes CASSPRQGNTEAFF. The full variable domain, in which reference TRBV18 and TRBJ1-1 provide the parts outside the CDR3, is NAGVMQNPRHLVRRRGQEARLRCSPMKGHSHVYWYRQLPEEGLKFMVYLQKENIIDESGMPKERFSAEFPKEGPSILRIQQVVRGDSAAYFCASSPRQGNTEAFFGQGTRLTVV.

V is TRBV29-1 and J is TRBJ1-1; 7 bases are a match to TRBD1. The CDR3 covers 15 residues. Germline V gene data show CDR1 as SQVTM and CDR2 as ANQGSEA. The V segment lost 4 bases and the J segment 3 bases; nucleotides outside the gene matches: 11. CDR3 bases: TGCAGCGTTGCCGATGCCGGAACAGGGGACACTGAAGCTTTCTTT. Translated: CSVADAGTGDTEAFF.

A note on this clonotype: One end of the junction does not line up with germline, which may come from a read error. The V gene is TRBV7-3, the J gene TRBJ2-2, with TRBD2 matching 9 bases. The CDR3 runs 18 residues. In germline, CDR1 is SGHTA, CDR2 FQGTGA. For the CDR3, the DNA is TGCGCCAGCAGCCAAGATACGGCGCGGGAGGGCCGCACCGGGGAGCTGTTTTTT. It codes for CASSQDTAREGRTGELFF. Based on the CDR3 plus reference TRBV7-3 and TRBJ2-2, the full variable domain is GAGVSQTPSNKVTEKGKYVELRCDPISGHTALYWYRQSLGQGPEFLIYFQGTGAADDSGLPNDRFFAVRPEGSVSTLKIQRTERGDSAVYLCASSQDTAREGRTGELFFGEGSRLTVL.

This clonotype was seen at least ten times. This chain joins TRBV5-4 and TRBJ1-2; a possible D gene is TRBD1 (6 bases). The CDR3 runs to 17 residues. Trimming removed 3 bases at V and 8 bases at J, with 26 bases between. The germline CDR1 and CDR2 sequences are SGHNT and YYREEE (reference sequence). The chain's CDR3 is CASSSKGPRTEFLGYTF. For the CDR3, the DNA is TGTGCCAGCAGCTCTAAAGGCCCCAGGACAGAATTTCTCGGCTACACCTTC. Looking up the rest from reference TRBV5-4 and TRBJ1-2 gives the full variable domain: ETGVTQSPTHLIKTRGQQVTLRCSSQSGHNTVSWYQQALGQGPQFIFQYYREEENGRGNFPPRFSGLQFPNYSSELNVNALELDDSALYLCASSSKGPRTEFLGYTFGSGTRLTVV.

This clonotype was observed many times. The V and J genes are TRBV29-1 and TRBJ1-1; 8 nucleotides agree with TRBD1. Trimming removed 4 bases from V and 5 bases from J; junction bases left unmatched: 6. The CDR3 spans 13 residues. Germline CDR1 and CDR2: SQVTM and ANQGSEA. The CDR3 sequence is CSVGRTGSTEAFF. The CDR3, as DNA: TGCAGCGTTGGGCGGACAGGGAGTACTGAAGCTTTCTTT.

In DNA, the CDR3 is TGTGCCAGCAGTTACGGGACAGGGCGTGGCTACACCTTC. It is translated as CASSYGTGRGYTF. V usage is TRBV6-2 or TRBV6-3 and J usage is TRBJ1-2, with TRBD1 identical over 9 bases. Germline V gives CDR1 MNHEY, CDR2 SVGEGT. The trim removed 2 bases at V and 7 bases at J, leaving 2 bases unmatched. The CDR3 runs to 13 residues.

A few counts support this clonotype. Given the absence of the conserved phenylalanine or tryptophan at the CDR3 end, a read error is likely. The DNA is omitted, as the CDR3 cannot be located on it reliably, and the CDR3 follows TCRdb's listing. The J gene is TRBJ1-3, the V gene TRBV2; TRBD1, as called in the table, went unchecked against the DNA. Ends included, the CDR3 has 10 residues. Looked up from germline, CDR1 is SNHLY and CDR2 is FYNNEI. CDR3 sequence reads: CASSEIQGST.

This clonotype came up many times. The chain carries TRBV29-1 and TRBJ2-2, with 8 nucleotides matching TRBD2. The CDR3 extends over 17 amino acids. The V segment lost 5 bases and the J segment 4 bases; nucleotides outside the gene matches: 15. Looked up from germline, CDR1 is SQVTM and CDR2 is ANQGSEA. CDR3 sequence: CSVTKAGSGSATGELFF. CDR3 sequence (DNA): TGCAGCGTTACCAAAGCAGGGAGCGGGAGTGCCACCGGGGAGCTGTTTTTT.

Turning to this clonotype: Because the CDR3 is missing its conserved closing phenylalanine or tryptophan, this is likely a read error. The DNA is omitted, as the CDR3 cannot be located on it reliably, and the CDR3 follows TCRdb's listing. The chain is built from TRBV2 and TRBJ1-2; TRBD1 is the table's D call and was not checked against the DNA. The CDR3 spans 19 amino acids, including both terminal residues. The germline CDR1 and CDR2 sequences are SNHLY and FYNNEI. The CDR3 protein is CASSEVRTGGEGDRYGFTL.

This clonotype was observed a handful of times. V gene TRBV20-1 combines with J gene TRBJ2-5; D possibly uses TRBD1 or TRBD2 (5 bases each). CDR3 length: 12 amino acids. CDR1 is DFQATT, CDR2 SNEGSKA, per germline (reference sequence). With 7 bases removed from V and 4 bases from J, the gap between germline ends came to 13 bases. For the CDR3, the DNA is TGCAGTGGGGACGGGCCGGGAGAGACCCAGTACTTC. Encoded protein: CSGDGPGETQYF.

This sequence joins TRBV19 and TRBJ2-5; D is perhaps TRBD1 (5 bases). The germline V gene encodes CDR1 LNHDA and CDR2 SQIVND (reference sequence). Trimming stripped 7 bases from V and 5 bases from J, with 17 bases between. This CDR3 is built from 14 residues. In DNA form, the CDR3 reads TGTGCCAGTAAGGAAGTGGGGCTAGAGGAGACCCAGTACTTC. Its protein is CASKEVGLEETQYF.

This clonotype was recorded many times. V usage is TRBV7-2 and J usage is TRBJ2-7, with D tentatively TRBD1 or TRBD2 (5 bases each). V was trimmed by 3 bases and J by 1 base, leaving 19 bases between them. The CDR3 covers 17 residues. Germline V lookup: CDR1 SGHTA, CDR2 FQGNSA. The CDR3 DNA reads as TGTGCCAGCAGCTTGATGGGGCTAGCTGGGAGTTCCTACGAGCAGTACTTC. Encoded protein: CASSLMGLAGSSYEQYF. Variable domain in full (rest from reference TRBV7-2 and TRBJ2-7): GAGVSQSPSNKVTEKGKDVELRCDPISGHTALYWYRQSLGQGLEFLIYFQGNSAPDKSGLPSDRFSAERTGGSVSTLTIQRTQQEDSAVYLCASSLMGLAGSSYEQYFGPGTRLTVT.

This clonotype was seen repeatedly, ten times or more. The chain uses TRBV24-1 and TRBJ1-2; D gene uncertain. The V and J ends lost 3 bases and 4 bases respectively, with 8 bases between them. Germline V gives CDR1 KGHDR, CDR2 SFDVKD. The CDR3 runs 13 residues. This chain's CDR3 is CATSDDRSYGYTF. In DNA form, the CDR3 reads TGTGCCACCAGTGATGACCGCTCCTATGGCTACACCTTC.